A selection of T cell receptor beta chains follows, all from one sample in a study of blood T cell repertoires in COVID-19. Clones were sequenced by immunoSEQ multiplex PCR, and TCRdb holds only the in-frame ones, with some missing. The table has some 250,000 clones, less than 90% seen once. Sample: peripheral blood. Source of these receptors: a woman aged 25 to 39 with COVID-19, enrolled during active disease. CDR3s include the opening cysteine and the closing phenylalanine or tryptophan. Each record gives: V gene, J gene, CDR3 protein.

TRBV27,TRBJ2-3,CASSIIGTTATDTQYF
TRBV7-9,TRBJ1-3,CASSSSGPSGNTIYF
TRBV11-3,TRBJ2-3,CASSLVAGGTSPQYF
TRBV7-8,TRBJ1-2,CASSSGTGEGYGYTF
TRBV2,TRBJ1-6,CASGGDRLNSPLHF
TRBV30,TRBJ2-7,CAWTIHRQGWGTSYEQYF
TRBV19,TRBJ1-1,CASSIVGTGLGFAEAFF
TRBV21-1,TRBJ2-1,CASSLDIPEPIWEISYNEQFF
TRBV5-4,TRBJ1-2,CASSPTGGEGGRYTF
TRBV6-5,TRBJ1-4,CASSYEAATNEKLFF